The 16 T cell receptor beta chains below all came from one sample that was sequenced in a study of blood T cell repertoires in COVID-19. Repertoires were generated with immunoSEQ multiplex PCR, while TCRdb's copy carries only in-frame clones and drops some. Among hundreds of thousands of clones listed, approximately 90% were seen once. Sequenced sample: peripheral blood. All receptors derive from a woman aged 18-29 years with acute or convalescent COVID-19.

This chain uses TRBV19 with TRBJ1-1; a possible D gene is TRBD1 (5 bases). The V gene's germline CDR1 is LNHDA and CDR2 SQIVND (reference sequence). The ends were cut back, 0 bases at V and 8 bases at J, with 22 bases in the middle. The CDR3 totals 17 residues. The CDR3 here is CASSIDLIVKGGAEAFF. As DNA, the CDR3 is TGTGCCAGTAGTATAGATCTTATTGTGAAGGGTGGGGCCGAAGCTTTCTTT.

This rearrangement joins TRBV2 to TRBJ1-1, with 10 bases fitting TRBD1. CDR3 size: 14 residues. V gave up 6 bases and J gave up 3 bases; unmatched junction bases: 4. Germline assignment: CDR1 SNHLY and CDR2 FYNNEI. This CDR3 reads CASRSGQGDTEAFF. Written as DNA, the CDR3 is TGTGCCAGCAGGTCCGGACAGGGGGACACTGAAGCTTTCTTT.

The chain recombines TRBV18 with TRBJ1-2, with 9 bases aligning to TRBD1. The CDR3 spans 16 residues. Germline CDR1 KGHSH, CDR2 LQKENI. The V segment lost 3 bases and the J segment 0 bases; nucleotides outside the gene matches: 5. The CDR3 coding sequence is TGTGCCAGCTCACCCGGGACAGGGTCTTCTAACTATGGCTACACCTTC. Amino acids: CASSPGTGSSNYGYTF.

CDR3 sequence: CASSLQRRNTGELFF. The CDR3 DNA reads TGCGCCAGCAGCTTGCAGCGGAGAAACACCGGGGAGCTGTTTTTT. This rearrangement joins TRBV5-1 to TRBJ2-2; tentative D call: TRBD2 (5 bases). The V gene's germline CDR1 is SGHRS and CDR2 YFSETQ. Deletions cut 1 base from V and 2 bases from J, with 9 bases between. CDR3 size: 15 residues. The complete variable domain, with remaining parts taken from reference TRBV5-1 and TRBJ2-2, reads KAGVTQTPRYLIKTRGQQVTLSCSPISGHRSVSWYQQTPGQGLQFLFEYFSETQRNKGNFPGRFSGRQFSNSRSEMNVSTLELGDSALYLCASSLQRRNTGELFFGEGSRLTVL.

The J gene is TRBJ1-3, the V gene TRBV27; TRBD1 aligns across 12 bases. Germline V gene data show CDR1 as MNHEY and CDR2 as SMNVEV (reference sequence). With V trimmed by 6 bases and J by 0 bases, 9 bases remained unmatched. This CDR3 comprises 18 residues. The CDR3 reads CASSLHPGQGASGNTIYF. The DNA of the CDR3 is TGTGCCAGCAGCCTTCATCCGGGACAGGGGGCCTCTGGAAACACCATATATTTT.

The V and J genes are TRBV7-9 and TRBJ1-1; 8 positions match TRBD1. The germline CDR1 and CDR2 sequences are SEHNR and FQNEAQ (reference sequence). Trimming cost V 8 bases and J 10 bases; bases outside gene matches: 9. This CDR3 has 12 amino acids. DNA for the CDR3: TGTGCCAGCCCAGACAGGGGCGGTGGAGCTTTCTTT. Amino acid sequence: CASPDRGGGAFF.

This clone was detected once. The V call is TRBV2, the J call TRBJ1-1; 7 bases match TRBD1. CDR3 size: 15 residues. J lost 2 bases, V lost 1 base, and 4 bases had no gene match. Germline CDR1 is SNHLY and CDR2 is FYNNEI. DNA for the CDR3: TGTGCCAGCAGTGAAGACGGGACAGCCAACACTGAAGCTTTCTTT. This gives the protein CASSEDGTANTEAFF.

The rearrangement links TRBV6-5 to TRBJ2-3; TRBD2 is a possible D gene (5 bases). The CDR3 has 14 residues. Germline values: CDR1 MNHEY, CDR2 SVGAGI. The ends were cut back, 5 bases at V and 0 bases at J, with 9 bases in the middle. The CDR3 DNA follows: TGTGCCAGCAGTACTAGGCCCAGCACAGATACGCAGTATTTT. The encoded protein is CASSTRPSTDTQYF.

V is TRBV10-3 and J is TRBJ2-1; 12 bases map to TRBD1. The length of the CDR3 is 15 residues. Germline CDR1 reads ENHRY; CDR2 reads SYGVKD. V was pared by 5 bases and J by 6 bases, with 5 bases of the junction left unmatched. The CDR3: CAISRGQGASNEQFF. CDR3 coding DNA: TGTGCCATCAGTCGGGGACAGGGGGCCTCCAATGAGCAGTTCTTC.

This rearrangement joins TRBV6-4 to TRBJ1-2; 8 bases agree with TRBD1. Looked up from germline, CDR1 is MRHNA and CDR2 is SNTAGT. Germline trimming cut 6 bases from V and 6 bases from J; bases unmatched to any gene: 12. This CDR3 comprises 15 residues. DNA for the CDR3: TGTGCCAGCAGCGCCACCGGACAGGGCGTCAATGGCTACACCTTC. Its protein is CASSATGQGVNGYTF.

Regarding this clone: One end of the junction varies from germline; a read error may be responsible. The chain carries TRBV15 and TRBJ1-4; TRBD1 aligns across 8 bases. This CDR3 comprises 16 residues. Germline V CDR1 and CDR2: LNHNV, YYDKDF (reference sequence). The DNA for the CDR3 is TGTTCCACCAGCAGAGAGGGACAGGCTTATAATGAAAAACTGTTTTTT. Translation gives CSTSREGQAYNEKLFF.

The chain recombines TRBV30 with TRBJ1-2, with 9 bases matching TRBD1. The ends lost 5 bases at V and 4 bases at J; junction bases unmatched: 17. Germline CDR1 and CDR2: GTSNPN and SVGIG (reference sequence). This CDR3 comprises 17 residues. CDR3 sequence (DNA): TGTGCCTGGGGGGTGTGGGACAGGGACGGGGGTGGCTATGGCTACACCTTC. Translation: CAWGVWDRDGGGYGYTF.

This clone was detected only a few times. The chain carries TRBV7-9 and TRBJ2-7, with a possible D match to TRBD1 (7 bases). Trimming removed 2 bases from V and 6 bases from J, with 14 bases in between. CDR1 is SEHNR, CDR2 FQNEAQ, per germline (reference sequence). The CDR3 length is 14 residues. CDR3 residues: CASSLFDREAEQYF. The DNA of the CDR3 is TGTGCCAGCAGCTTATTCGACAGGGAGGCCGAGCAGTACTTC.

The CDR3 DNA reads as TGTGCCAGTAGTCTAACCAGGGGTAACACTGAAGCTTTCTTT. Protein: CASSLTRGNTEAFF. V is TRBV19 and J is TRBJ1-1, with D possibly matching TRBD1 (6 bases). Deletions cut 5 bases from V and 2 bases from J, with 12 bases between. This CDR3 contains 14 residues. Per the germline V gene, CDR1 is LNHDA and CDR2 is SQIVND (reference sequence). The full variable domain, completed using reference TRBV19 and TRBJ1-1, is DGGITQSPKYLFRKEGQNVTLSCEQNLNHDAMYWYRQDPGQGLRLIYYSQIVNDFQKGDIAEGYSVSREKKESFPLTVTSAQKNPTAFYLCASSLTRGNTEAFFGQGTRLTVV.

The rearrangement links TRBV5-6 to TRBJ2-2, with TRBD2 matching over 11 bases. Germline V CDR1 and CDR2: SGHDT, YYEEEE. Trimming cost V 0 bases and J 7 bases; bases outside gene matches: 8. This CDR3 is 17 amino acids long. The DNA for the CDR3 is TGTGCCAGCAGCTTGGACCTTAGCGGGGGGGCGAGCGGGGAGCTGTTTTTT. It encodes CASSLDLSGGASGELFF.

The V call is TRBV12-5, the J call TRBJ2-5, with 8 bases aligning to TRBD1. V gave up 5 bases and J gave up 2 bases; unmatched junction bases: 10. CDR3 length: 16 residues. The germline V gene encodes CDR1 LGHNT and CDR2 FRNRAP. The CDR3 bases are TGTGCTAGTGGTCGCAGGGGGCCTGGAACACAAGAGACCCAGTACTTC. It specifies CASGRRGPGTQETQYF.